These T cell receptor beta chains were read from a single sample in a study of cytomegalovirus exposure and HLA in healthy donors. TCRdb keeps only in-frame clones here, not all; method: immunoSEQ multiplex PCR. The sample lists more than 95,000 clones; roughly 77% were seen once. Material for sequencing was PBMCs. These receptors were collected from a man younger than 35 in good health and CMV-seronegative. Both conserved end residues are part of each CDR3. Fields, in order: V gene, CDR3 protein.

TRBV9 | CASSVGSSRSTDTQYF
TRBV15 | CATSRATGGPGTQYF
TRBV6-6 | CASSFIGTLKNIQYF
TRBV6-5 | CASSYDRHTNTGELFF
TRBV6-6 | CASSYQGGLGYTF
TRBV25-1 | CASSDTTGNREKLFF
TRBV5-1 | CASRDTNSPLHF
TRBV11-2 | CASSRPGGAVYEQYF
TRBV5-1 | CASRPLTGTATVNYGYTF
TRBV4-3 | CASSLTFRTTGNTEAFF
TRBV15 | CATTPLANYGYTF
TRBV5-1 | CASSSDKFTDTQYF
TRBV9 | CASSGPRGANTGELFF
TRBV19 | CASSIWPQETQYF
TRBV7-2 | CASSLAGQGGEQYF
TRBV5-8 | CASSLDKATVGGEQFF
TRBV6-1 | CASNPGGGAWEQYF
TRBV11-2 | CASSLDRVGGYTF
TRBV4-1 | CASSSGTGGCEQYF
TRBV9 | CASSSLGAGGHNEQFF
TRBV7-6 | CASSLGTGFYEQYF